Below, 5 T cell receptor beta chains from the same sample are listed, as sequenced in a study of neurological immune-mediated disorders (dated by TCRdb to the late 2010s). Preparation of the library involved 5' RACE. The sequencer was an Illumina HiSeq 2500. TCRdb applied fastp at Q25 and MiXCR to the public reads, then kept only in-frame beta chains. Entries that share a CDR3 protein sequence are merged under the most common genes and DNA. This sample gives 15,000 to 20,000 distinct CDR3 sequences in total; 27% of them show up just once. The top ten hold 33% of the sample. Input material: PBMCs. The receptors shown here come from a man aged 45-65 years with HTLV-1-associated myelopathy (HAM/TSP).

This clonotype was recorded a few times. V usage is TRBV20-1 and J usage is TRBJ2-7; 7 bases agree with TRBD1. The CDR3 consists of 15 residues. Germline values: CDR1 DFQATT, CDR2 SNEGSKA (reference sequence). With 5 bases clipped from V and 5 bases from J, the junction kept 15 bases outside the gene matches. The CDR3 DNA follows: TGCAGTGCTCACGCCTCGATAGGACAGGTTGACGAGCAGTACTTC. It codes for CSAHASIGQVDEQYF.

In this sample, this clonotype turned up a few times. The chain carries TRBV10-2 and TRBJ1-1; D perhaps matches TRBD1 (5 bases). This CDR3 contains 14 residues. Germline CDR1 and CDR2: WSHSY and SAAADI. V lost 10 bases, J lost 0 bases, and 15 bases lay in between. CDR3 bases: TGCGCCACCTTGGGGACCCCGCTGAACACTGAAGCTTTCTTT. Its translation: CATLGTPLNTEAFF.

This clonotype was seen a few times. V and J are TRBV7-2 and TRBJ2-3; unclear D gene. The V end was cut by 5 bases, the J end by 4 bases, with 10 bases between. The CDR3 spans 13 residues. Germline V CDR1 and CDR2: SGHTA, FQGNSA. The CDR3 bases are TGTGCCAGCAGCCCGGACCCATCAGATACGCAGTATTTT. This gives the protein CASSPDPSDTQYF.

CDR3 sequence: CASSPMDTQYF. CDR3 coding DNA: TGTGCCAGCAGCCCTATGGATACGCAGTATTTT. The rearrangement uses TRBV6-1 and TRBJ2-3; D is uncertain. The CDR3 contains 11 residues. The V end lost 6 bases, the J end lost 6 bases, and 7 bases lay between the germline ends. The germline V gene has CDR1 MNHNS and CDR2 SASEGT.

This clonotype occurred a few times. The chain links TRBV28 to TRBJ1-1, with D uncertain. V gave up 6 bases and J gave up 5 bases, with 13 bases separating them. There are 13 residues in the CDR3. Germline V gives CDR1 MDHEN, CDR2 SYDVKM. DNA of the CDR3: TGTGCCAGCAGCCGTGCACAGTTAACTGAAGCTTTCTTT. This codes for CASSRAQLTEAFF.